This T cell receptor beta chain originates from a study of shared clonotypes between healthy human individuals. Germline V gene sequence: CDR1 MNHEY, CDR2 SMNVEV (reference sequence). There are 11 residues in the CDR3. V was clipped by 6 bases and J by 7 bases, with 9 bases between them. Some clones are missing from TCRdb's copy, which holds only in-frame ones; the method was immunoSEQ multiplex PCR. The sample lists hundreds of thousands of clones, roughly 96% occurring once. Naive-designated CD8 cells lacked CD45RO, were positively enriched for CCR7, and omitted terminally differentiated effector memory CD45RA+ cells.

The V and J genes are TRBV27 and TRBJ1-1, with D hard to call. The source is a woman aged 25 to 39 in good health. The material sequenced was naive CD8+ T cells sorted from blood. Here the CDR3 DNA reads TGTGCCAGCAGGGGAGGGATTGAAGCTTTCTTT. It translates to CASRGGIEAFF.